These 27 T cell receptor beta chains were all obtained from the same sample, sequenced in a study of beta chain features in type 1 diabetes. The whole isolated RNA underwent reverse transcription, so sequencing captured expressed TCRB transcripts. Only in-frame clones appear in the TCRdb table, and some are missing; sequencing was by immunoSEQ multiplex PCR. Of around 330,000 clones in the sample, roughly 11% are singletons; the top ten hold under 0.02%. Specimen: naive CD4+ T cells from blood. The receptors originated from a woman younger than 45 in good health.

Only a few counts were recorded for this clone. The DNA for the CDR3 is TGTGCCAGCAGCGCCCCCGGCGTGGGCAGGCTCTCCTACAATGAGCAGTTCTTC. This encodes CASSAPGVGRLSYNEQFF. The V call is TRBV14, the J call TRBJ2-1, with D unclear. The CDR3 extends over 18 amino acids. From germline, CDR1 is SGHDN and CDR2 FVKESK. V lost 5 bases and J lost 0, with 20 bases in between.

The V call is TRBV15, the J call TRBJ2-2, with D possibly TRBD2 on 6 matching bases. This CDR3 region has 15 residues. The germline CDR1 and CDR2 sequences are LNHNV and YYDKDF (reference sequence). Deletions cut 1 base from V and 2 bases from J, with 8 bases between. Here the CDR3 reads CATSRAGVNTGELFF. The CDR3 DNA follows: TGTGCCACCAGCAGAGCGGGAGTTAACACCGGGGAGCTGTTTTTT.

The chain uses TRBV27 and TRBJ2-7; D gene uncertain. CDR3 length equals 15 residues. The V gene lost 2 bases and the J gene lost 0 bases, with 11 bases spanning the gap. Per germline, CDR1 MNHEY and CDR2 SMNVEV (reference sequence). The CDR3 region has the DNA TGTGCCAGCAGTTTACGTCGGTCCGTCTCCTACGAGCAGTACTTC. Amino acids: CASSLRRSVSYEQYF.

The chain joins TRBV19 to TRBJ2-1; 10 bases agree with TRBD2. The length of the CDR3 is 16 residues. V gave up 5 bases and J gave up 4 bases; unmatched junction bases: 8. Germline V gives CDR1 LNHDA, CDR2 SQIVND (reference sequence). CDR3 region: CASSAGGTSVYNEQFF. The CDR3 DNA follows: TGTGCCAGTAGTGCCGGCGGGACTAGCGTATACAATGAGCAGTTCTTC.

This clone has only a few counts. This chain joins TRBV7-2 and TRBJ2-5; 8 positions agree with TRBD2. The germline V gene encodes CDR1 SGHTA and CDR2 FQGNSA. The trim removed 3 bases at V and 5 bases at J, leaving 8 bases unmatched. This CDR3 region has 15 residues. CDR3 DNA: TGTGCCAGCAGCTTTAGCGGGGAGGGGTTCGAGACCCAGTACTTC. This translates into CASSFSGEGFETQYF.

As to this clone: The sample contains more than one DNA sequence encoding this CDR3. The chain employs TRBV7-2 and TRBJ2-1; D is uncertain. Looked up from germline, CDR1 is SGHTA and CDR2 is FQGNSA. The CDR3 spans 14 residues. V lost 0 bases and J 4 bases, leaving 7 bases between the germline ends. This chain's CDR3 is CASSLAGKYNEQFF. The DNA for the CDR3 is TGTGCCAGCAGCTTAGCGGGCAAGTACAATGAGCAGTTCTTC.

This rearrangement joins TRBV6-5 to TRBJ2-3; the D is unclear. V shed 5 bases and J shed 2 bases, with 8 bases lying between them. This CDR3 has 13 residues. Germline assignment: CDR1 MNHEY and CDR2 SVGAGI. CDR3 coding DNA: TGTGCCAGCAGTGTGGGCTACACAGATACGCAGTATTTT. Translating it yields CASSVGYTDTQYF.

In this sample, this clone turned up a few times. The genes are TRBV4-2 and TRBJ2-1, with TRBD2 matching 14 bases. In germline, CDR1 is LGHNA, CDR2 YNFKEQ. This CDR3 region has 17 residues. Trimming removed 1 base from V and 6 bases from J; junction bases left unmatched: 5. CDR3 amino acids: CASSQAGTSGGPNEQFF. The CDR3 DNA reads as TGTGCCAGCAGCCAAGCCGGGACTAGCGGGGGACCCAATGAGCAGTTCTTC.

The chain links TRBV29-1 to TRBJ2-3, with D possibly TRBD2 on 6 matching bases. The CDR3 covers 13 residues. V dropped 4 bases and J dropped 0 bases, with 8 bases sitting between them. The germline gives CDR1 SQVTM, CDR2 ANQGSEA. The DNA for the CDR3 is TGCAGCGTTGGGGGGGTTAGCACAGATACGCAGTATTTT. It yields the protein CSVGGVSTDTQYF.

This clone has a handful of counts. The chain combines TRBV11-2 with TRBJ2-3, with 8 positions matching TRBD1. CDR1 and CDR2 from the germline V gene are SGHAT and FQNNGV. The CDR3 covers 16 residues. The V and J ends lost 5 bases and 1 base, in that order; junction bases with no gene match: 8. CDR3 DNA: TGTGCCAGCAGCGCAGTTTGGGGACAGGGCACAGATACGCAGTATTTT. This codes for CASSAVWGQGTDTQYF.

This chain links TRBV11-1 with TRBJ2-5; the D gene is possibly TRBD1 (6 bases). The germline gives CDR1 SGHAT, CDR2 FQDESV (reference sequence). The CDR3 sequence is 14 residues long. V was pared by 8 bases and J by 5 bases, with 18 bases between. CDR3 amino acids: CASGKGGLSETQYF. The CDR3 DNA follows: TGTGCCAGCGGGAAAGGGGGTCTGAGTGAGACCCAGTACTTC.

This clone came up a few times. DNA for the CDR3: TGTGCCAGCAGCTCCAACAGGGACTATGGCTACACCTTC. Protein product: CASSSNRDYGYTF. V and J are TRBV7-8 and TRBJ1-2; the D gene is possibly TRBD1 (6 bases). Germline V gene lookup returns CDR1 SGHVS and CDR2 FQNEAQ. The CDR3 runs 13 residues. V was cut by 4 bases and J by 3 bases, with 9 bases left in between.

This clone appeared a few times. The rearrangement links TRBV15 to TRBJ1-5; D unresolved. The CDR3 runs 15 residues. Germline loops: CDR1 LNHNV, CDR2 YYDKDF (reference sequence). Trimming left V 1 base short and J 2 bases short, with 9 bases between. The CDR3 DNA is TGTGCCACCAGCAGAGCGGTCATCGGCAATCAGCCCCAGCATTTT. This sequence encodes CATSRAVIGNQPQHF.

The chain uses TRBV7-9 and TRBJ2-7, with 15 bases matching TRBD2. This CDR3 comprises 18 residues. Germline loops: CDR1 SEHNR, CDR2 FQNEAQ (reference sequence). The V gene end was trimmed by 5 bases and the J gene end by 4 bases; junction bases not matched to a gene: 12. The CDR3 sequence: CASSKYLGLAGGSYEQYF. Here the CDR3 DNA reads TGTGCCAGCAGCAAATACTTGGGACTAGCGGGAGGTTCGTACGAGCAGTACTTC.

The V and J genes are TRBV28 and TRBJ2-1, with 10 positions matching TRBD2. V was clipped by 2 bases and J by 7 bases; unmatched bases: 5. This CDR3 contains 15 residues. Per the germline V gene, CDR1 is MDHEN and CDR2 is SYDVKM. The CDR3 region has the DNA TGTGCCAGCAGTTTAGCGCTAGCGGGGGCTAATGAGCAGTTCTTC. Translating gives CASSLALAGANEQFF.

The chain is built from TRBV6-4 and TRBJ2-3; 9 nucleotides align to TRBD1. CDR3 size: 15 residues. J gave up 4 bases and V 2 bases, and 4 bases lay outside the gene matches. Germline CDR1 reads MRHNA; CDR2 reads SNTAGT. The CDR3 region has the DNA TGTGCCAGCAGTGACCCAGGACAGGGGCCAGATACGCAGTATTTT. Translation gives CASSDPGQGPDTQYF.

The CDR3 DNA is TGTGCCAGCTCACAGGGGACTAGCGATGAGCAGTTCTTC. Encoded protein: CASSQGTSDEQFF. The chain uses TRBV18 and TRBJ2-1; TRBD2 matches 10 bases. Germline V gene lookup returns CDR1 KGHSH and CDR2 LQKENI. The CDR3 length is 13 residues. The ends lost 4 bases at V and 8 bases at J; junction bases unmatched: 2.

This clone was recorded many times. CDR3 sequence reads: CASSLYSNQPQHF. CDR3 coding DNA: TGCGCCAGCAGTTTGTATAGCAATCAGCCCCAGCATTTT. This rearrangement joins TRBV23-1 to TRBJ1-5; no reliable D call. TRBV23-1 is recorded as an ORF, its role being uncertain. Trimming cost V 5 bases and J 0 bases, with 5 bases left between them. The CDR3 consists of 13 residues.

CDR3 nucleotides: TGTGCCAGCAGCTTAGGAGCAGGGGAGGAGACCCAGTACTTC. Protein sequence: CASSLGAGEETQYF. This chain links TRBV7-2 with TRBJ2-5; possible D gene TRBD1, 6 bases. Per germline, CDR1 SGHTA and CDR2 FQGNSA. This CDR3 comprises 14 residues. V was trimmed by 1 base and J by 5 bases, leaving 11 bases between them.

The rearrangement joins TRBV13 to TRBJ1-5, with 7 bases fitting TRBD1. CDR1 is PRHDT and CDR2 is FYEKMQ in the germline V gene (reference sequence). CDR3 length: 18 amino acids. J gave up 6 bases and V 2 bases, and 16 bases lay outside the gene matches. CDR3 loop: CASSLRAGGTDVFQPQHF. In nucleotides, the CDR3 is TGTGCCAGCAGCTTAAGGGCAGGGGGGACTGATGTATTTCAGCCCCAGCATTTT. Filled out from reference TRBV13 and TRBJ1-5, the complete variable domain reads AAGVIQSPRHLIKEKRETATLKCYPIPRHDTVYWYQQGPGQDPQFLISFYEKMQSDKGSIPDRFSAQQFSDYHSELNMSSLELGDSALYFCASSLRAGGTDVFQPQHFGDGTRLSIL.

The genes are TRBV18 and TRBJ2-7; 8 bases match TRBD2. The CDR3 is made up of 14 amino acids. V was clipped by 3 bases and J by 5 bases; unmatched bases: 6. Germline CDR1 is KGHSH and CDR2 is LQKENI. The CDR3 reads CASSPEGLAHEQYF. In nucleotides, the CDR3 is TGTGCCAGCTCACCCGAAGGACTAGCCCACGAGCAGTACTTC. Based on the CDR3 plus reference TRBV18 and TRBJ2-7, the full variable domain is NAGVMQNPRHLVRRRGQEARLRCSPMKGHSHVYWYRQLPEEGLKFMVYLQKENIIDESGMPKERFSAEFPKEGPSILRIQQVVRGDSAAYFCASSPEGLAHEQYFGPGTRLTVT.

This chain uses TRBV6-5 with TRBJ2-7; D unclear. Germline V lookup: CDR1 MNHEY, CDR2 SVGAGI. The length of the CDR3 is 15 residues. The V end was cut by 0 bases, the J end by 2 bases, with 11 bases between. CDR3 residues: CASSYSRGVTYEQYF. In nucleotides, the CDR3 is TGTGCCAGCAGTTACTCCCGCGGTGTTACCTACGAGCAGTACTTC.

This clone was recorded a few times. The chain couples TRBV5-6 to TRBJ2-5; 9 positions match TRBD1. This CDR3 contains 16 residues. The V gene end was trimmed by 0 bases and the J gene end by 2 bases; junction bases not matched to a gene: 5. Germline V lookup: CDR1 SGHDT, CDR2 YYEEEE. This CDR3 is CASSLGQGEGQETQYF. In DNA form, the CDR3 reads TGTGCCAGCAGCTTGGGACAGGGGGAAGGTCAAGAGACCCAGTACTTC. Using reference TRBV5-6 and TRBJ2-5 for the parts outside the CDR3, the full variable domain is DAGVTQSPTHLIKTRGQQVTLRCSPKSGHDTVSWYQQALGQGPQFIFQYYEEEERQRGNFPDRFSGHQFPNYSSELNVNALLLGDSALYLCASSLGQGEGQETQYFGPGTRLLVL.

This rearrangement joins TRBV28 to TRBJ1-2; a weak D match, TRBD1 (6 bases). V lost 3 bases and J 0 bases, leaving 14 bases between the germline ends. The CDR3 has 16 amino acids. Germline lookup yields CDR1 MDHEN and CDR2 SYDVKM. This CDR3 reads CASSFFPDSTNYGYTF. The DNA of the CDR3 is TGTGCCAGCAGTTTTTTCCCGGACAGCACTAACTATGGCTACACCTTC.

There are a few counts of this clone. The chain uses TRBV2 and TRBJ1-1; the D gene is possibly TRBD1 (5 bases). The germline V and J ends were trimmed by 7 bases and 7 bases, with 16 bases remaining between them. Germline V gives CDR1 SNHLY, CDR2 FYNNEI. The CDR3 runs 13 residues. CDR3: CASKRRGINEAFF. The DNA of the CDR3 is TGTGCCAGCAAAAGAAGGGGTATTAATGAAGCTTTCTTT.

Written as DNA, the CDR3 is TGTGCCAGCAGCCGGCAAATGGGACAGTCAGGGACCCAGTACTTC. This codes for CASSRQMGQSGTQYF. The chain recombines TRBV4-2 with TRBJ2-5; 7 positions agree with TRBD1. Germline V gene lookup returns CDR1 LGHNA and CDR2 YNFKEQ. V was clipped by 4 bases and J by 7 bases; unmatched bases: 12. CDR3 length equals 15 residues.

This clone was detected a few times. V usage is TRBV2 and J usage is TRBJ2-6; the match to TRBD1 covers 8 bases. The length of the CDR3 is 16 residues. Germline V lookup: CDR1 SNHLY, CDR2 FYNNEI. The V segment lost 7 bases and the J segment 0 bases; nucleotides outside the gene matches: 5. The CDR3 bases are TGTGCCAGCACACAGGGGGAAAGCTCTGGGGCCAACGTCCTGACTTTC. Translating it yields CASTQGESSGANVLTF.